This T cell receptor (beta chain) stems from a study of blood T cell repertoires in COVID-19. Turning to the study itself: Cohort 3 recovery required two negative PCRs, clearance, or symptom resolution.

The CDR3 extends over 15 amino acids. Germline CDR1 is ENHRY and CDR2 is SYGVKD. The V segment lost 4 bases and the J segment 7 bases; nucleotides outside the gene matches: 6. The sample holds a few counts of this clone. Participants came from roughly 25 US areas, aged about 18 to 100 years. Authors' processing steps: Estimated nucleated cell counts came from reference gene primer amplification. Profiled with immunoSEQ multiplex PCR; TCRdb holds only in-frame clones, not every one. The V and J calls and clone size were taken over from that table, and D and trimming were inferred from the DNA. The sample carries about 170,000 clones, roughly 85% recorded once.

The chain has TRBV10-3 and TRBJ2-1; 11 bases are shared with TRBD1. Sequencing input: PBMCs or T cells enriched from blood (not recorded which). The sequence was obtained from a woman between 65 and 79 years old in a cohort exposed to, infected with or recovered from COVID-19 (not recorded which). The CDR3 coding sequence is TGTGCCATCAGTGGAGGACAGGGGGCTAGAAATGAGCAGTTCTTC. Encoded protein: CAISGGQGARNEQFF.